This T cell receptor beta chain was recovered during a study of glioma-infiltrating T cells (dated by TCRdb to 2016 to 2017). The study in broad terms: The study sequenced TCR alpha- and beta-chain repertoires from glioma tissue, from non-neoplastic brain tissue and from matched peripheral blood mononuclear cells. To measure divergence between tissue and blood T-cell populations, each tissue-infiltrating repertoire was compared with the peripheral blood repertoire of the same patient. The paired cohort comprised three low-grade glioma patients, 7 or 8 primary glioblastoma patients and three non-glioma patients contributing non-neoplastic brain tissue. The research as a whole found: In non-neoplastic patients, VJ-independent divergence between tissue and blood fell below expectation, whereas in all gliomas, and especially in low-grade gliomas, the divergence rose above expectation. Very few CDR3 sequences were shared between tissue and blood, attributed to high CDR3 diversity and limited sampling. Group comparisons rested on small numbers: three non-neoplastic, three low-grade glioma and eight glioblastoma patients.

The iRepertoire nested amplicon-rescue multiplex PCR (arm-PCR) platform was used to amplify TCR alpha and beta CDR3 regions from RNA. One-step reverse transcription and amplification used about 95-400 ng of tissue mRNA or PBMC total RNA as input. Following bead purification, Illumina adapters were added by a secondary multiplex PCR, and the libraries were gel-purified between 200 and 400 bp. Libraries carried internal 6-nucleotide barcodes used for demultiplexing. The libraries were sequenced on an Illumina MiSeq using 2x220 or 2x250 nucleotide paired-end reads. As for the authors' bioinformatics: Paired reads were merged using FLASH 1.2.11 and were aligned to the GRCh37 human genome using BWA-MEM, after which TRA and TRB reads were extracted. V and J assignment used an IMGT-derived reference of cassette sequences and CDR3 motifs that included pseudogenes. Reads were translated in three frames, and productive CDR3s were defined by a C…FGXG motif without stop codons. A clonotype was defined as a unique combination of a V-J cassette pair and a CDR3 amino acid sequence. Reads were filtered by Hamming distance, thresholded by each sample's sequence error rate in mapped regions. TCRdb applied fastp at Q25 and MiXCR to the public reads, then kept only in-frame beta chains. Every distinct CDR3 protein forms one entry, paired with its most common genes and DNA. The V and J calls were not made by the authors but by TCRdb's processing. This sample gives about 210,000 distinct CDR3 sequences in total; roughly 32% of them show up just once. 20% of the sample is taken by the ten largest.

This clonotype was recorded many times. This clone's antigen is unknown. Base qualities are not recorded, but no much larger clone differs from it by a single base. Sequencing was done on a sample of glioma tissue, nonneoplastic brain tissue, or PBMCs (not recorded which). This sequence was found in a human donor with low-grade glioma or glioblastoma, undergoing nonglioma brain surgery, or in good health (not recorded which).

Here is the DNA: TGTGCCAGCTCACGATCGGACCTCACAGATACGCAGTATTTT. Translated, this gives CASSRSDLTDTQYF. Here the chain combines TRBV18 and TRBJ2-3, with an unclear D gene assignment. The CDR3 contains 14 residues, cysteine and phenylalanine counted. CDR3 DNA only is kept here, 42 bases in frame from base 1. Trimming at the junction amounts to 4 bases on V and 2 bases on J, and the germline ends lie 10 bases apart. CDR1 and CDR2 were assigned from the germline V gene as KGHSH and LQKENI.